This T cell receptor (beta chain) derives from a study of CD8 T cells in ankylosing spondylitis. Points on this clonotype: Its specificity is unknown.

Broader study findings: Those disease-linked clones were CD8+; they were also relatively rare in peripheral blood.

The CDR3 runs 15 residues. CDR1 is SGHDT and CDR2 is YYEEEE in the germline V gene. With V trimmed by 1 base and J by 5 bases, 7 bases remained unmatched. Each CDR3 protein is one row after TCRdb ran MiXCR on the 5' RACE reads. The data show 250,000 to 350,000 distinct CDR3 sequences, about a fifth seen once. The sample was blood, either unsorted or a sorted T cell fraction (not recorded which). This clonotype was obtained from a female donor with ankylosing spondylitis or in good health (not recorded which). This chain joins TRBV5-6 and TRBJ2-5, with 8 bases fitting TRBD1. The CDR3 nucleotides are TGTGCCAGCAGCTTGTGGGGACAGGTCCACGAGACCCAGTACTTC. Its translation: CASSLWGQVHETQYF.